One and the same sample provided the 28 T cell receptor beta chains below, sequenced in a study of monozygotic twins with inflammatory bowel disease. For each CDR3 protein, TCRdb gives one entry from its re-call of the 5' RACE reads, without DNA. Its table lists around 370,000 distinct CDR3 sequences. The sequencing input was blood. These receptors came from a human donor with ulcerative colitis or Crohn's disease, or a healthy co-twin of an affected twin (not recorded which).

This chain uses TRBV7-9 with TRBJ2-1; TCRdb's assignment of TRBD1 cannot be checked, as there is no DNA. The CDR3 covers 15 residues. The germline gives CDR1 SEHNR, CDR2 FQNEAQ (reference sequence). CDR3 region: CASSTGVGSYNEQFF.

The V call is TRBV12-3 or TRBV12-4, the J call TRBJ2-2; absent DNA, TCRdb's TRBD1 call cannot be checked. The CDR3 has 15 residues. The CDR3 loop is CASTGPQSNTGELFF.

The chain carries TRBV4-3 and TRBJ2-5; TCRdb returns TRBD2, unconfirmable since there is no DNA. The length of the CDR3 is 18 residues. Per the germline V gene, CDR1 is LGHNA and CDR2 is YSLEER. CDR3 in amino acids: CASSQDWGRLAAQETQYF.

The V gene is TRBV6-6, the J gene TRBJ2-3. CDR3 size: 13 residues. CDR1 and CDR2 (germline): MNHNY, SVGAGI (reference sequence). This CDR3 is CASSSTQPDTQYF.

The V gene is TRBV27, the J gene TRBJ2-7; TCRdb selects TRBD1, and the lack of DNA leaves this call unchecked. CDR1 is MNHEY and CDR2 is SMNVEV in the germline V gene (reference sequence). This CDR3 is 12 amino acids long. CDR3 protein: CASKGQGYEQYF.

This chain links TRBV9 with TRBJ2-3; there is no DNA to check the TCRdb D call of TRBD2. The CDR3 extends over 15 amino acids. Germline V gene lookup returns CDR1 SGDLS and CDR2 YYNGEE. CDR3 sequence: CASSVGGLYTDTQYF.

The gene calls are TRBV6-2 or TRBV6-3 and TRBJ2-5; TCRdb's D call, TRBD1, is unchecked because there is no DNA. Germline V gives CDR1 MNHEY, CDR2 SVGEGT. The CDR3 runs to 19 residues. CDR3 in amino acids: CASSYAWQVRDTLQETQYF.

The V gene is TRBV28, the J gene TRBJ2-2; absent DNA, TCRdb's TRBD1 call cannot be checked. The CDR3 length is 18 residues. The germline gives CDR1 MDHEN, CDR2 SYDVKM. CDR3 loop: CASSFPPFGLSNTGELFF.

V gene TRBV6-2 or TRBV6-3 combines with J gene TRBJ2-6; TCRdb gives TRBD2 as the D gene, but with no DNA this cannot be confirmed. The length of the CDR3 is 19 residues. Looked up from germline, CDR1 is MNHEY and CDR2 is SVGEGT. The CDR3 spells CASSRRLGTLSSGANVLTF.

The chain carries TRBV5-1 and TRBJ2-7; TCRdb outputs TRBD1, but without DNA this stays unchecked. The CDR3 extends over 13 amino acids. CDR1 is SGHRS, CDR2 YFSETQ, per germline. The chain's CDR3 is CASSVDRGDEQYF. Filled out from reference TRBV5-1 and TRBJ2-7, the complete variable domain reads KAGVTQTPRYLIKTRGQQVTLSCSPISGHRSVSWYQQTPGQGLQFLFEYFSETQRNKGNFPGRFSGRQFSNSRSEMNVSTLELGDSALYLCASSVDRGDEQYFGPGTRLTVT.

The chain has TRBV7-6 and TRBJ1-1; with no DNA, the TCRdb D assignment of TRBD1 cannot be verified. CDR1 is SGHVS, CDR2 FNYEAQ, per germline. The CDR3 is 15 residues long. The CDR3 spells CASSLGDRAYTEAFF.

The rearrangement links TRBV28 to TRBJ1-1; TCRdb picks TRBD1, but there is no DNA to check that call. The germline V gene encodes CDR1 MDHEN and CDR2 SYDVKM. The CDR3 spans 11 residues. CDR3 in amino acids: CASRTGAEAFF.

The V and J genes are TRBV5-6 and TRBJ2-1; TCRdb names TRBD2, which stays unverified in the absence of DNA. Germline V gene data show CDR1 as SGHDT and CDR2 as YYEEEE. The CDR3 loop spans 17 amino acids. The CDR3 spells CASTLERGGNSYNEQFF.

This chain links TRBV9 with TRBJ2-7; TCRdb's D call of TRBD2 is untestable without DNA. Looked up from germline, CDR1 is SGDLS and CDR2 is YYNGEE. This CDR3 is built from 15 residues. The CDR3 is CASSSRAGSSYEQYF.

The chain employs TRBV5-6 and TRBJ2-2; no DNA is available, so the TRBD1 call from TCRdb remains unchecked. This CDR3 contains 15 residues. Germline CDR1 is SGHDT and CDR2 is YYEEEE. The chain's CDR3 is CASSSGQGETGELFF.

The chain combines TRBV12-3 or TRBV12-4 with TRBJ2-1; the TCRdb D gene call, TRBD1, has no DNA to confirm it. The CDR3 is made up of 15 amino acids. Here the CDR3 reads CASSILGQGFNEQFF.

This rearrangement joins TRBV20-1 to TRBJ1-1; TCRdb calls TRBD1, which cannot be checked without DNA. CDR1 DFQATT and CDR2 SNEGSKA come from the germline V gene (reference sequence). This CDR3 has 15 amino acids. The CDR3 is CSASKPPNVNTEAFF.

The chain links TRBV18 to TRBJ2-1; without DNA, the TCRdb call of TRBD2 cannot be checked. Germline loops: CDR1 KGHSH, CDR2 LQKENI. The CDR3 covers 18 residues. CDR3 in amino acids: CASSIRSRTSGGINEQFF.

V is TRBV30 and J is TRBJ1-5. CDR3 length equals 13 residues. Germline values: CDR1 GTSNPN, CDR2 SVGIG (reference sequence). The CDR3 reads CAWSQDSNQPQHF. Full variable domain (remainder filled in from reference TRBV30 and TRBJ1-5): SQTIHQWPATLVQPVGSPLSLECTVEGTSNPNLYWYRQAAGRGLQLLFYSVGIGQISSEVPQNLSASRPQDRQFILSSKKLLLSDSGFYLCAWSQDSNQPQHFGDGTRLSIL.

The J gene is TRBJ2-1, the V gene TRBV6-1; TCRdb indicates TRBD2, and absent DNA this call remains unverified. The CDR3 sequence is 14 residues long. Germline assignment: CDR1 MNHNS and CDR2 SASEGT. This CDR3 is CATGLAGGRNEQFF.

V and J are TRBV9 and TRBJ2-1; TCRdb's D gene call, TRBD1, goes unchecked for lack of DNA. There are 15 residues in the CDR3. The V gene's germline CDR1 is SGDLS and CDR2 YYNGEE. This CDR3 is CASSVVGGSYNEQFF.

The chain joins TRBV7-2 to TRBJ2-7; the D call of TRBD2 rests on TCRdb alone, since no DNA is present to check it. Germline CDR1 is SGHTA and CDR2 is FQGNSA. This CDR3 has 13 residues. The CDR3 loop is CASTTYREGEQYF.

V is TRBV27 and J is TRBJ2-5; TCRdb selects TRBD2, and the lack of DNA leaves this call unchecked. The CDR3 is made up of 16 amino acids. In germline, CDR1 is MNHEY, CDR2 SMNVEV (reference sequence). CDR3 amino acids: CASSPSRSGVSETQYF.

The rearrangement uses TRBV2 and TRBJ1-2. This CDR3 comprises 13 residues. The germline V gene has CDR1 SNHLY and CDR2 FYNNEI. CDR3 loop: CASSEDRNYGYTF.

The chain is built from TRBV6-2 or TRBV6-3 and TRBJ2-1. The CDR3 runs to 15 residues. Germline loops: CDR1 MNHEY, CDR2 SVGEGT. CDR3: CASTVYYLSNNEQFF.

V usage is TRBV11-1 and J usage is TRBJ2-5; there is no DNA to check the TCRdb D call of TRBD2. This CDR3 has 18 amino acids. The germline V gene encodes CDR1 SGHAT and CDR2 FQDESV (reference sequence). CDR3: CASSFGGLADLYQETQYF.

The rearrangement links TRBV19 to TRBJ2-3; there is no DNA to check the TCRdb D call of TRBD1. The germline gives CDR1 LNHDA, CDR2 SQIVND (reference sequence). The CDR3 is made up of 19 amino acids. CDR3: CASSGGGRQFQGGTDTQYF.

The chain is built from TRBV11-1 and TRBJ1-1; TCRdb indicates TRBD1, and absent DNA this call remains unverified. The CDR3 totals 14 residues. Germline CDR1 reads SGHAT; CDR2 reads FQDESV (reference sequence). The CDR3 sequence is CASSFYQGETEAFF. Full variable domain (outside the CDR3, taken from reference TRBV11-1 and TRBJ1-1): EAEVAQSPRYKITEKSQAVAFWCDPISGHATLYWYRQILGQGPELLVQFQDESVVDDSQLPKDRFSAERLKGVDSTLKIQPAELGDSAMYLCASSFYQGETEAFFGQGTRLTVV.